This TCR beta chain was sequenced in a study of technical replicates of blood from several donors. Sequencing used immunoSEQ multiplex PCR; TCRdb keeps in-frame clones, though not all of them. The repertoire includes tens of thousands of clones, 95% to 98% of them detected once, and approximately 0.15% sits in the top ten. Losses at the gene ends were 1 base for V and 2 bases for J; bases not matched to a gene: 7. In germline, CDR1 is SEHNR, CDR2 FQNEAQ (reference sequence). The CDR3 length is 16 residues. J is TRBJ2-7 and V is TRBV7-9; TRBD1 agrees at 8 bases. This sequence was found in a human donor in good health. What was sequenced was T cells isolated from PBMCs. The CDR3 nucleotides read TGTGCCAGCAGCTTAGAGACAGGGGCGGGTCCCTACGAGCAGTACTTC. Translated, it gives CASSLETGAGPYEQYF.